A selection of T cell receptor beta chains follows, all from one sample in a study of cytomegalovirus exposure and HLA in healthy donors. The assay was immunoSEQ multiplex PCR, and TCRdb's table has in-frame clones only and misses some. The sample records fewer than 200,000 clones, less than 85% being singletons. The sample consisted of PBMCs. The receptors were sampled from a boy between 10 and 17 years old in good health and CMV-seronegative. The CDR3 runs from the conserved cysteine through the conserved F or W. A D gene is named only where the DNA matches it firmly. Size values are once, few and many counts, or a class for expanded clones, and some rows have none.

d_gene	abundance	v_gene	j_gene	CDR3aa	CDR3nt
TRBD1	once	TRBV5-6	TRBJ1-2	CASSPGQPTYGYTF	TGTGCCAGCAGCCCGGGACAGCCTACCTATGGCTACACCTTC
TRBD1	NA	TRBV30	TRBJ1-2	CAWSVTGAVGGYTF	TGTGCCTGGAGTGTCACAGGGGCGGTTGGAGGCTACACCTTC
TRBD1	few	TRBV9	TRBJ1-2	CASSVEGTGGIFGYTF	TGTGCCAGCAGCGTAGAGGGGACAGGGGGCATTTTTGGCTACACCTTC
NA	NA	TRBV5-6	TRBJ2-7	CASSPRWESPYEQYF	TGTGCCAGCAGCCCTCGATGGGAGTCACCCTACGAGCAGTACTTC
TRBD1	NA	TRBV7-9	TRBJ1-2	CASSWSGTGDNTF	TGTGCCAGCAGCTGGAGTGGGACAGGGGATAACACCTTC
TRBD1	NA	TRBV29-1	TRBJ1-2	CSVTDRYYGYTF	TGCAGCGTCACGGACAGGTACTATGGCTACACCTTC
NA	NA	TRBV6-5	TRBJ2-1	CASSSQGGKQFF	TGTGCCAGCAGTTCACAGGGAGGGAAGCAGTTCTTC
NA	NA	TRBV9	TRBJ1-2	CASSASLKGGYGYTF	TGTGCCAGCAGCGCTTCCCTAAAGGGAGGCTATGGCTACACCTTC
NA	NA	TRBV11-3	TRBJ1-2	CASSLDRFNYGYTF	TGTGCCAGCAGCTTAGACAGATTCAACTATGGCTACACCTTC
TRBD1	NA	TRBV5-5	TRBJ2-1	CASSYRGADSYNEQFF	TGTGCCAGCAGCTACAGGGGGGCAGACTCCTACAATGAGCAGTTCTTC
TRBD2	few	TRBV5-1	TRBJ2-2	CASSLLAGVEVGELFF	TGCGCCAGCAGCCTACTAGCGGGAGTTGAGGTCGGGGAGCTGTTTTTT
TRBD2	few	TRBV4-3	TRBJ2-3	CASSRAGGSDTQYF	TGCGCCAGCAGCCGGGCGGGAGGATCAGATACGCAGTATTTT
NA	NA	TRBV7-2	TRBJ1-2	CASSLGADYTF	TGTGCCAGCAGCCTAGGAGCGGACTACACCTTC
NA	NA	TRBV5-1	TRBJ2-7	CASSAKDRVHEQYF	TGCGCCAGCAGCGCCAAGGACAGAGTCCACGAGCAGTACTTC
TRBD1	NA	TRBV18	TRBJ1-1	CASSNTGGDTEAFF	TGTGCCAGCTCTAACACAGGGGGGGACACTGAAGCTTTCTTT
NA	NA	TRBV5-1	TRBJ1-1	CASSSPSGEPTEAFF	TGCGCCAGCAGCTCCCCGTCCGGGGAACCCACTGAAGCTTTCTTT
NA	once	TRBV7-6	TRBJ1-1	CASSLAVGRGDTEAFF	TGTGCCAGCAGCTTAGCGGTGGGCCGGGGGGACACTGAAGCTTTCTTT
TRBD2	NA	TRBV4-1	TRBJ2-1	CASSQAPGLAANEQFF	TGCGCCAGCAGCCAAGCGCCGGGACTAGCGGCCAATGAGCAGTTCTTC
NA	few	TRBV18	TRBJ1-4	CASSPVGRNYEKLFF	TGTGCCAGCTCACCAGTGGGCCGGAACTATGAAAAACTGTTTTTT
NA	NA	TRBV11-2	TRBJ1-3	CASSGRTGRRSGNTIYF	TGTGCCAGCAGCGGTCGCACAGGACGCCGCTCTGGAAACACCATATATTTT
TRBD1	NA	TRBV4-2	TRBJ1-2	CASSQGRGQLSYGYTF	TGTGCCAGCAGCCAAGGCAGGGGACAGCTAAGCTATGGCTACACCTTC
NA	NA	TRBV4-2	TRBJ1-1	CASSQELDLNTEAFF	TGTGCCAGCAGCCAAGAGCTGGACTTGAACACTGAAGCTTTCTTT
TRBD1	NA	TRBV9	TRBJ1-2	CASVHPGGHYGYTF	TGTGCCAGCGTTCACCCAGGGGGCCACTATGGCTACACCTTC
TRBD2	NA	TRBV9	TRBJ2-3	CASSVGTSGSTDTQYF	TGTGCCAGCAGCGTCGGGACTAGCGGGAGCACAGATACGCAGTATTTT
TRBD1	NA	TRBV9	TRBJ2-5	CASSARTGAGEQYF	TGTGCCAGCAGCGCCCGGACAGGGGCGGGGGAGCAGTACTTC
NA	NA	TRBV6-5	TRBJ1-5	CASSLSVYSNQPQHF	TGTGCCAGCAGCCTCTCCGTTTATAGCAATCAGCCCCAGCATTTT
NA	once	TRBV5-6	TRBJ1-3	CASSLGGRNTIYF	TGTGCCAGCAGCTTGGGCGGCAGAAACACCATATATTTT
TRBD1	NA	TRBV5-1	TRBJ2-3	CAAQFRGLSTDTQYF	TGCGCCGCACAGTTCAGGGGGCTATCCACAGATACGCAGTATTTT
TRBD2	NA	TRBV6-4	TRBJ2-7	CASSGRLAGVSYEQYF	TGTGCCAGCAGTGGCAGACTAGCGGGAGTCTCCTACGAGCAGTACTTC
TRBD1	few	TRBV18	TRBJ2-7	CASSPGQGAYEQYF	TGTGCCAGCTCACCCGGACAGGGGGCCTACGAGCAGTACTTC
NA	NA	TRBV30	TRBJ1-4	CAWRTPQGGPGKLFF	TGTGCCTGGAGAACCCCTCAAGGGGGTCCGGGAAAACTGTTTTTT
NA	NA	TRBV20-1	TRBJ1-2	CSAGEYGYTF	TGCAGTGCCGGGGAGTATGGCTACACCTTC
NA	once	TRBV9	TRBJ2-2	CASSVVEGGELFF	TGTGCCAGCAGCGTAGTCGAGGGCGGGGAGCTGTTTTTT
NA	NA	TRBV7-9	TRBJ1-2	CASSLESLYGYTF	TGTGCCAGCAGCTTAGAATCCCTCTATGGCTACACCTTC
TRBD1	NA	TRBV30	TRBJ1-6	CASQDRHNSPLHF	TGTGCCTCGCAGGACAGGCATAATTCACCCCTCCACTTT
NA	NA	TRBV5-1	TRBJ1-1	CASSYGQSGETF	TGCGCCAGCAGCTACGGACAGAGCGGAGAAACCTTT
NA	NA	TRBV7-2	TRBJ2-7	CASSSTPQGLGQYF	TGTGCCAGCAGCTCGACCCCGCAGGGACTTGGGCAGTACTTC
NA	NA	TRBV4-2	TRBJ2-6	CASSHMTSGANVLTF	TGTGCCAGCAGCCATATGACATCCGGGGCCAACGTCCTGACTTTC
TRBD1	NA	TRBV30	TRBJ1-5	CAWSADRGGQPQHF	TGTGCCTGGAGTGCAGACAGGGGGGGTCAGCCCCAGCATTTT
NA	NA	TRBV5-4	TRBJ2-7	CASSLTGFYEQYF	TGTGCCAGCAGCTTGACAGGGTTCTACGAGCAGTACTTC
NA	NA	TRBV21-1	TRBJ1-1	CASTPLRGMNTEAFF	TGTGCCAGCACACCCCTACGGGGAATGAACACTGAAGCTTTCTTT
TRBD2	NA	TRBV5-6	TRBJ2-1	CASSLGLAGGSEQFF	TGTGCCAGCAGCTTGGGACTAGCGGGGGGTAGTGAGCAGTTCTTC
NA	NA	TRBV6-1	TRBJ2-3	CATSPTQGLDTQYF	TGTGCCACAAGTCCTACACAGGGATTAGATACGCAGTATTTT
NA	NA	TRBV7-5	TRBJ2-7	CARSLARGVDYEQYF	TGTGCCAGAAGCTTAGCGCGGGGTGTTGACTACGAGCAGTACTTC
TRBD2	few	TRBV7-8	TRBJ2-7	CASSLGSGGASRTYEQYF	TGTGCCAGCAGCTTAGGTTCGGGGGGAGCAAGTAGGACCTACGAGCAGTACTTC
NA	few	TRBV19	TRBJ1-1	CASTDWGRAEAFF	TGTGCCAGTACCGACTGGGGGCGGGCTGAAGCTTTCTTT
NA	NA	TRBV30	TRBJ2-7	CAAYAPDIPYEQYF	TGTGCCGCCTACGCGCCCGACATCCCCTACGAGCAGTACTTC
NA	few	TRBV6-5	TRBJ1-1	CASSYLGQKITEAFF	TGTGCCAGCAGTTACTTGGGGCAGAAGATAACTGAAGCTTTCTTT
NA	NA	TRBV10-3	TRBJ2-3	CAISEGIETDTQYF	TGTGCCATCAGTGAGGGTATAGAAACAGATACGCAGTATTTT
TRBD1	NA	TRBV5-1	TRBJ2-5	CASSHQGARETQYF	TGCGCCAGCAGCCATCAGGGGGCCCGGGAGACCCAGTACTTC
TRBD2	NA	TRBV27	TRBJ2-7	CASSQLAGGLYEQYF	TGTGCCAGCAGTCAGTTAGCGGGAGGCCTTTACGAGCAGTACTTC
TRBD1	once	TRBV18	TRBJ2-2	CASSLTAPGQGNTGELFF	TGTGCCAGCTCACTAACAGCACCGGGACAGGGGAACACCGGGGAGCTGTTTTTT
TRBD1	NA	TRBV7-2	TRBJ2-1	CASSQDRGAYNEQFF	TGTGCCAGCAGCCAGGACAGGGGAGCCTACAATGAGCAGTTCTTC
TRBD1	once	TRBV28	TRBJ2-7	CASSPQGVYYEQYF	TGTGCCAGCAGTCCCCAGGGGGTGTACTACGAGCAGTACTTC
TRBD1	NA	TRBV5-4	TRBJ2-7	CASSWGSSDRGREQYF	TGTGCCAGCAGCTGGGGTTCCTCCGACAGGGGAAGGGAGCAGTACTTC